This T cell receptor beta chain was sequenced during a study of blood T cell repertoires in COVID-19. For the study at large: Specimens from acute and convalescent COVID-19 originated in the United States, Italy and Spain. Nucleic acid was either cDNA or gDNA, and it came from T cells, B-cell-depleted T cells, or PBMCs.

This CDR3 has 15 residues. J was trimmed by 0 bases and V by 6 bases; bases with no gene match: 6. CDR1 SGHDT and CDR2 YYEEEE come from the germline V gene. In the original processing: Quantification of nucleated cells was approximated via reference gene primer amplification. Data came from immunoSEQ multiplex PCR; TCRdb stores just in-frame clones and leaves some out. Clone size and V and J calls were adopted from that table, with D and trimming inferred from the DNA. The sample yields 200,000 to 250,000 clones, 85% to 90% seen once. Specimen: peripheral blood. J is TRBJ1-3 and V is TRBV5-6; 7 nucleotides line up with TRBD1. This clonotype originated in an elderly man with acute or convalescent COVID-19. The CDR3 spells CASKIRGSSGNTIYF. The DNA of the CDR3 is TGTGCCAGCAAGATCAGGGGGTCCTCTGGAAACACCATATATTTT. Full variable domain (remainder filled in from reference TRBV5-6 and TRBJ1-3): DAGVTQSPTHLIKTRGQQVTLRCSPKSGHDTVSWYQQALGQGPQFIFQYYEEEERQRGNFPDRFSGHQFPNYSSELNVNALLLGDSALYLCASKIRGSSGNTIYFGEGSWLTVV.